The 14 T cell receptor beta chains in this list originate from one sample, sequenced in a study of T cells in Graves' hyperthyroidism and ophthalmopathy. From RNA transcripts, TCR beta CDR3 regions were amplified. During a first-round RT-PCR of the TCR CDR3, the HTBI primer set was used. MiXCR, run by TCRdb on the multiplex PCR reads, gives a single entry per CDR3 protein. The data hold 650,000 to 800,000 distinct CDR3 sequences, with 40% to 55% observed a single time. Source material: peripheral blood or thyroid tissue (not recorded which). The source of these receptors is an adult man with Graves' disease, either hyperthyroidism or ophthalmopathy (not recorded which).

Comment on this clonotype: Without the conserved terminal phenylalanine or tryptophan, this CDR3 likely stems from a read error. This chain uses TRBV7-2 with TRBJ2-5; either TRBD1 or TRBD2 may supply D (5 bases each). V was pared by 5 bases and J by 5 bases, with 15 bases between. CDR1 SGHTA and CDR2 FQGNSA come from the germline V gene. The CDR3 consists of 14 residues. CDR3 region: CASSGGGARETQYL. CDR3 bases: TGTGCCAGCAGCGGGGGTGGGGCGCGGGAGACCCAGTACCTC.

This clonotype was seen more than once but under ten times. J is TRBJ1-5 and V is TRBV7-2; the D gene is possibly TRBD1 (6 bases). The V and J ends lost 1 base and 4 bases respectively, with 11 bases between them. Germline CDR1 reads SGHTA; CDR2 reads FQGNSA. This CDR3 region has 15 residues. This CDR3 reads CASSLESGANQPQHF. The CDR3 DNA is TGTGCCAGCAGCTTAGAGTCAGGGGCAAATCAGCCCCAGCATTTT.

The table lists this clonotype with many counts. The chain links TRBV2 to TRBJ1-2, with 8 nucleotides matching TRBD1. CDR1 and CDR2 from the germline V gene are SNHLY and FYNNEI. The length of the CDR3 is 13 residues. V was pared by 6 bases and J by 6 bases, with 6 bases of the junction left unmatched. CDR3 DNA: TGTGCCAGCAGACCAGGGGGCGTGGATGGCTACACCTTC. It encodes CASRPGGVDGYTF.

This clonotype was observed a few times. The V and J genes are TRBV29-1 and TRBJ2-5; no reliable D call. Germline values: CDR1 SQVTM, CDR2 ANQGSEA. V dropped 8 bases and J dropped 2 bases, with 6 bases sitting between them. This CDR3 region has 10 residues. Here the CDR3 reads CSLDQETQYF. CDR3 in DNA: TGCAGCTTGGATCAAGAGACCCAGTACTTC. Together with reference TRBV29-1 and TRBJ2-5, the CDR3 gives the full variable domain: SAVISQKPSRDICQRGTSLTIQCQVDSQVTMMFWYRQQPGQSLTLIATANQGSEATYESGFVIDKFPISRPNLTFSTLTVSNMSPEDSSIYLCSLDQETQYFGPGTRLLVL.

This clonotype showed up many times. This chain connects TRBV10-3 to TRBJ2-7; D is perhaps TRBD2 (5 bases). Between the trimmed V and J ends, which lost 2 bases and 3 bases, there was a span of 5 bases. The CDR3 has 12 amino acids. Germline CDR1 is ENHRY and CDR2 is SYGVKD. The CDR3 spells CAISERGYEQYF. The DNA of the CDR3 is TGTGCCATCAGTGAGCGGGGCTACGAGCAGTACTTC.

This clonotype was picked up a small number of times. V gene TRBV10-3 combines with J gene TRBJ2-3, with TRBD2 identical over 8 bases. This CDR3 contains 15 residues. The J segment lost 3 bases and the V segment lost 3 bases, leaving 5 bases of the junction unmatched. Germline assignment: CDR1 ENHRY and CDR2 SYGVKD. The CDR3 sequence is CAISEGTRPTDTQYF. The CDR3 coding sequence is TGTGCCATCAGTGAAGGGACTAGACCAACAGATACGCAGTATTTT.

In this sample, this clonotype turned up many times. The chain recombines TRBV29-1 with TRBJ1-2; D not certain. This CDR3 spans 12 amino acids. V lost 3 bases, J lost 1 base, and 6 bases lay in between. Germline CDR1 reads SQVTM; CDR2 reads ANQGSEA. The CDR3 nucleotides are TGCAGCGTTGAGAGGGATAACTATGGCTACACCTTC. Translated, it gives CSVERDNYGYTF.

This clonotype was detected a few times. The rearrangement joins TRBV5-1 to TRBJ1-3; a possible D gene is TRBD1 (6 bases). The CDR3 extends over 14 amino acids. The ends were cut back, 0 bases at V and 7 bases at J, with 11 bases in the middle. In germline, CDR1 is SGHRS, CDR2 YFSETQ. The CDR3: CASSLGGGTNTIYF. CDR3 nucleotides: TGCGCCAGCAGCTTGGGAGGGGGTACGAACACCATATATTTT.

This chain connects TRBV5-1 to TRBJ1-1; TRBD1 matches 8 bases. The germline V gene encodes CDR1 SGHRS and CDR2 YFSETQ. The CDR3 is 16 residues long. Unmatched junction bases numbered 13, after V lost 5 bases and J lost 4 bases. In DNA form, the CDR3 reads TGCGCCAGCAGGCCGACAGGGGTTAGGGGGAGCACTGAAGCTTTCTTT. Translation gives CASRPTGVRGSTEAFF.

To note about this clonotype: A single base is all that separates this from a far larger clone, so a read error is likely. The chain recombines TRBV7-2 with TRBJ1-1; TRBD1 aligns across 9 bases. This CDR3 contains 13 residues. Germline V lookup: CDR1 SGHTA, CDR2 FQGNSA. CDR3 loop: CASSGTGGTDAFF. As DNA, the CDR3 is TGTGCCAGCAGCGGTACAGGGGGCACTGACGCTTTCTTT.

This clonotype showed up just a few times. V gene TRBV5-4 combines with J gene TRBJ2-5; 12 nucleotides match TRBD2. V shed 7 bases, J shed 2 bases, and the junction held 3 bases outside the gene matches. The CDR3 contains 14 residues. Germline V gene lookup returns CDR1 SGHNT and CDR2 YYREEE (reference sequence). The CDR3 DNA is TGTGCCAGCGGGACTAGCGGGTGGCAAGAGACCCAGTACTTC. This gives the protein CASGTSGWQETQYF.

This clonotype was detected only a few times. The rearrangement joins TRBV20-1 to TRBJ1-2, with a tentative D call TRBD1 (6 bases). The CDR3 spans 13 residues. Trimming took off 0 bases at V and 4 bases at J, with 9 bases between the two ends. From germline, CDR1 is DFQATT and CDR2 SNEGSKA (reference sequence). The CDR3 bases are TGCAGTGCTAGAGATCAGGGGCTCTATGGCTACACCTTC. As protein: CSARDQGLYGYTF.

This clonotype was detected many times. The chain links TRBV29-1 to TRBJ1-2; 7 bases match TRBD1. V shed 6 bases, J shed 4 bases, and the junction held 8 bases outside the gene matches. The length of the CDR3 is 13 residues. Germline V lookup: CDR1 SQVTM, CDR2 ANQGSEA. The CDR3 loop is CSVATGAGYGYTF. DNA of the CDR3: TGCAGCGTCGCTACAGGGGCGGGCTATGGCTACACCTTC.

J is TRBJ1-2 and V is TRBV6-6; 12 bases align to TRBD1. The V gene's germline CDR1 is MNHNY and CDR2 SVGAGI (reference sequence). V trimming: 11 bases; J trimming: 4 bases; junction bases outside the gene matches: 5. The CDR3 loop spans 13 amino acids. CDR3 DNA: TGTGCCGGTGGGACAGGGGGCGTCTATGGCTACACCTTC. As protein: CAGGTGGVYGYTF.